The next 12 T cell receptor beta chains were all read from a single sample in a study of T cell clonality in common variable immunodeficiency. Method: immunoSEQ multiplex PCR; TCRdb's copy keeps in-frame clones and lacks some. Reported are 57,000 or so clones, none seen only once; the ten largest carry more than 1.5%. Sequencing was performed on peripheral blood mononuclear cells. The receptor source for this set is a person aged 18 to 75 in good health.

This clone showed up many times. The read ends 3 residues before the CDR3 terminus; that terminus is restored from the germline J gene. The chain recombines TRBV10-1 with TRBJ2-2; the D is unclear. CDR3 length: 13 amino acids. The V gene lost 6 bases and the J gene lost 6 bases, with 11 bases spanning the gap. CDR1 WNHNN and CDR2 SYGVQD come from the germline V gene (reference sequence). The CDR3 is CASSPLVAGELFF. Partial CDR3 DNA: TGCGCCAGCAGCCCCCTAGTCGCCGGGGAG.

Many counts were recorded for this clone. The read finishes 3 residues shy of the CDR3 end, and the germline J gene is used to complete it. The chain carries TRBV20-1 and TRBJ2-2; TRBD1 aligns across 11 bases. V lost 0 bases and J lost 5; bases outside the gene matches: 5. There are 16 residues in the CDR3. CDR1 is DFQATT and CDR2 is SNEGSKA in the germline V gene (reference sequence). CDR3 in amino acids: CSARDLGQGETGELFF. The DNA read from the CDR3 is TGCAGTGCTAGAGATCTGGGACAGGGGGAGACCGGGGAG.

Details on this clone: The read halts 3 residues ahead of the CDR3 end, with the missing end drawn from the germline J gene. The V call is TRBV18, the J call TRBJ2-3; unclear D gene. CDR3 length: 14 residues. V gave up 3 bases and J gave up 0 bases, with 7 bases separating them. Germline V gene lookup returns CDR1 KGHSH and CDR2 LQKENI. The sequenced CDR3 bases are TGTGCCAGCTCACCGAGCCCCAGCACAGATACG. This translates into CASSPSPSTDT. The complete CDR3 protein is CASSPSPSTDTQYF.

This clone was seen many times. Sequencing ends 3 residues short of the CDR3 end; the germline J gene provides the rest. The sample carries other DNA sequences with the same CDR3. The rearrangement links TRBV29-1 to TRBJ2-5; maybe TRBD1 (6 bases). This CDR3 comprises 12 residues. Trimming removed 6 bases from V and 2 bases from J, with 10 bases in between. The germline V gene encodes CDR1 SQVTM and CDR2 ANQGSEA. The DNA read from the CDR3 is TGCAGCGTCGGACAGAGACAAGAGACC. Translating it yields CSVGQRQET. The entire CDR3 protein reads CSVGQRQETQYF.

At least ten counts were recorded for this clone. The read ends 3 residues early relative to the CDR3; the germline J gene fills the gap. The chain uses TRBV7-2 and TRBJ2-1; D remains ambiguous. Trimming removed 2 bases at V and 5 bases at J, with 10 bases between. The germline V gene encodes CDR1 SGHTA and CDR2 FQGNSA. The CDR3 loop spans 14 amino acids. The CDR3 bases that were read are TGTGCCAGCAGCTTAAGACTCGGCGACAATGAG. Encoded protein: CASSLRLGDNE. In full, the CDR3 reads CASSLRLGDNEQFF.

In its sample, this clone was seen many times. Coverage ceases 3 residues before the CDR3 finishes, and the germline J gene fills in the end. The J gene is TRBJ2-7, the V gene TRBV7-2, with D possibly being TRBD1 (6 bases). The CDR3 sequence is 15 residues long. From germline, CDR1 is SGHTA and CDR2 FQGNSA. Trimming removed 3 bases from V and 1 base from J, with 13 bases in between. The covered CDR3 bases are TGTGCCAGCAGCTTCCTGGACAGCCAGTCCTACGAG. Translating gives CASSFLDSQSYE. The whole CDR3 reads CASSFLDSQSYEQYF.

To note about this clone: The DNA ends 3 residues before the CDR3 does, and the rest of the CDR3 is filled in from the germline J gene. The chain has TRBV10-1 and TRBJ1-6, with a tentative D call TRBD1 (5 bases). Germline loops: CDR1 WNHNN, CDR2 SYGVQD (reference sequence). The CDR3 has 10 amino acids. The CDR3 reads CASSAQALHF. The sequenced part of the CDR3 DNA is TGCGCCAGCAGTGCACAGGCC.

This clone is deemed medium-sized. The read finishes 3 residues shy of the CDR3 end, and the germline J gene is used to complete it. The genes are TRBV20-1 and TRBJ2-3; D remains ambiguous. The length of the CDR3 is 10 residues. V was pared by 6 bases and J by 6 bases, with 7 bases between. Germline-derived CDR1 and CDR2 are DFQATT and SNEGSKA (reference sequence). The CDR3 is CSAKLDTQYF. CDR3 DNA (partial): TGCAGTGCAAAGCTGGATACG.

This clone was observed many times. The germline gene is not matched at one end of the junction; a read error may be the cause. Read sequence stops 3 residues before the CDR3 end, and the germline J gene provides the missing end. The chain employs TRBV4-2 and TRBJ2-3; TRBD2 matches 11 bases. The CDR3 contains 15 residues. From germline, CDR1 is LGHNA and CDR2 YNFKEQ. The DNA read from the CDR3 is TGCGCCAGCAGCCAAACTAGCGGGAGTTCAGATACG. Encoded protein: CASSQTSGSSDT. The whole CDR3 is CASSQTSGSSDTQYF.

This clone was observed at least ten times. The read ends 3 residues before the CDR3 terminus; that terminus is restored from the germline J gene. The V gene is TRBV5-1, the J gene TRBJ2-2; D is unclear. The germline V gene has CDR1 SGHRS and CDR2 YFSETQ. The CDR3 is 13 residues long. Deletions cut 4 bases from V and 5 bases from J, with 9 bases between. The sequenced CDR3 bases are TGCGCCAGCAGCCTCCACAATACCGGGGAG. Translating gives CASSLHNTGE. The CDR3, in full, reads CASSLHNTGELFF.

This clone came up many times. Read sequence stops 3 residues before the CDR3 end, and the germline J gene provides the missing end. V and J are TRBV27 and TRBJ2-3; 10 nucleotides align to TRBD2. After removal of 5 bases from V and 1 base from J, the junction contained 3 bases not matched to a gene. The V gene's germline CDR1 is MNHEY and CDR2 SMNVEV (reference sequence). The CDR3 extends over 15 amino acids. This CDR3 is CASSPGTSGTDTQYF. Partial CDR3 DNA: TGTGCCAGCAGTCCCGGGACTAGCGGCACAGATACG.

This clone showed up many times. The read is 3 residues too short to cover the CDR3 end, so that end is filled in from the germline J gene. The chain joins TRBV2 to TRBJ2-1; TRBD1 is a possible D gene (6 bases). CDR1 is SNHLY and CDR2 is FYNNEI in the germline V gene. The CDR3 spans 16 residues. With 1 base removed from V and 1 base from J, the gap between germline ends came to 11 bases. The CDR3: CASSEGPGVSYNEQFF. CDR3 DNA (partial): TGTGCCAGCAGTGAAGGGCCAGGGGTTTCCTACAATGAG.